A single sample gave rise to the 7 T cell receptor beta chains below, sequenced in a study of breast tumors, draining lymph nodes, adjacent tissues. Using its own MiXCR run on the multiplex PCR reads, TCRdb lists one record per CDR3 protein. The repertoire has approximately 230,000 distinct CDR3 sequences, approximately 36% of them found once; the top ten carry 3% to 4.5%. Samples came from axillary lymph nodes draining the breast cancer. Material: axillary lymph node tissue. The receptors derive from a female donor with breast cancer. Some clones in this sample may be carry-over from other donors' samples.

The table lists this clonotype with a few counts. The DNA of the CDR3 is TGTGCCAGCAGCTCTACAGGGGGCTTTTACAATGAGCAGTTCTTC. Amino acids: CASSSTGGFYNEQFF. The chain employs TRBV6-5 and TRBJ2-1; 9 nucleotides agree with TRBD1. J gave up 4 bases and V 6 bases, and 7 bases lay outside the gene matches. Germline V gene sequence: CDR1 MNHEY, CDR2 SVGAGI. The CDR3 runs to 15 residues.

This clonotype came up a few times. This chain joins TRBV11-3 and TRBJ2-1, with TRBD2 identical over 7 bases. Germline V gene data show CDR1 as SGHNT and CDR2 as YENEEA. CDR3 length: 18 residues. V was pared by 2 bases and J by 0 bases, with 10 bases of the junction left unmatched. The CDR3 DNA reads as TGTGCCAGCAGCTTACGATTAGCGGGTTCGAGCTCCTACAATGAGCAGTTCTTC. It specifies CASSLRLAGSSSYNEQFF.

This clonotype appeared many times. This sequence joins TRBV7-2 and TRBJ1-2; D gene uncertain. The CDR3 is 16 amino acids. With 1 base removed from V and 4 bases from J, the gap between germline ends came to 16 bases. Germline CDR1 and CDR2: SGHTA and FQGNSA. CDR3 sequence: CASSLGGGRAGYGYTF. CDR3 sequence (DNA): TGTGCCAGCAGCTTAGGGGGTGGGAGAGCCGGCTATGGCTACACCTTC. Supplemented by reference TRBV7-2 and TRBJ1-2, the full variable domain reads GAGVSQSPSNKVTEKGKDVELRCDPISGHTALYWYRQSLGQGLEFLIYFQGNSAPDKSGLPSDRFSAERTGGSVSTLTIQRTQQEDSAVYLCASSLGGGRAGYGYTFGSGTRLTVV.

Turning to this clonotype: It may be a read error: a sequence one base away is much more abundant. The CDR3 ends on some other residue instead of the conserved phenylalanine or tryptophan, so this is likely a read error. The chain uses TRBV7-7 and TRBJ2-5; tentative D call: TRBD1 (5 bases). This CDR3 contains 14 residues. The germline V gene encodes CDR1 SSHAT and CDR2 FNYEAQ (reference sequence). The CDR3 bases are TGTGCTAGCAGCTCGACCGGGCCAGGGGAGACCCAGTACCTC. Amino acids: CASSSTGPGETQYL.

This clonotype came up many times. The J gene is TRBJ2-3, the V gene TRBV11-3; D gene ambiguous. V was shortened by 5 bases and J by 3 bases, with 12 bases between the two germline ends. The CDR3 loop spans 14 amino acids. Germline loops: CDR1 SGHNT, CDR2 YENEEA. In nucleotides, the CDR3 is TGTGCCAGCAGCCCTATGGCAGGAACAGATACGCAGTATTTT. This sequence encodes CASSPMAGTDTQYF. Based on the CDR3 plus reference TRBV11-3 and TRBJ2-3, the full variable domain is EAGVVQSPRYKIIEKKQPVAFWCNPISGHNTLYWYLQNLGQGPELLIRYENEEAVDDSQLPKDRFSAERLKGVDSTLKIQPAELGDSAVYLCASSPMAGTDTQYFGPGTRLTVL.

This clonotype was picked up many times. V gene TRBV4-1 combines with J gene TRBJ2-3, with 10 bases identical to TRBD2. CDR1 is MGHRA, CDR2 YSYEKL, per germline. CDR3 size: 19 residues. V was pared by 3 bases and J by 1 base, with 13 bases of the junction left unmatched. CDR3 nucleotides: TGCGCCAGCAGCCACCTAAATCCTCTAGCGGGAGATGGCACAGATACGCAGTATTTT. Its translation: CASSHLNPLAGDGTDTQYF.

This chain uses TRBV20-1 with TRBJ2-3; 12 bases agree with TRBD2. Trimming at V came to 6 bases and at J to 11 bases, leaving 24 bases not matched to a gene. The germline V gene has CDR1 DFQATT and CDR2 SNEGSKA (reference sequence). The CDR3 has 18 residues. The CDR3 region is CSAGDVTSGGRLFNEQYF. In DNA, the CDR3 is TGCAGTGCGGGTGATGTGACTAGCGGGGGTAGGCTGTTCAATGAGCAGTATTTT.